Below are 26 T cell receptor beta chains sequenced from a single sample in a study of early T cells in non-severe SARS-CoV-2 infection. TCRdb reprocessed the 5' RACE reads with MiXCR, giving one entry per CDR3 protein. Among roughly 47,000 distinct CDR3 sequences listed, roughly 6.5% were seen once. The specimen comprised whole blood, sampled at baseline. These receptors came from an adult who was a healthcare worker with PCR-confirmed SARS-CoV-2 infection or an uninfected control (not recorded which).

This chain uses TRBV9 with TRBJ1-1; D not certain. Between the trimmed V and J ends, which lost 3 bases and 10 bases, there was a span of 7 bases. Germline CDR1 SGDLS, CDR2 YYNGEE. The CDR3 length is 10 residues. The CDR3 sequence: CASSEMRAFF. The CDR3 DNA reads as TGTGCCAGCAGCGAAATGAGAGCTTTCTTT.

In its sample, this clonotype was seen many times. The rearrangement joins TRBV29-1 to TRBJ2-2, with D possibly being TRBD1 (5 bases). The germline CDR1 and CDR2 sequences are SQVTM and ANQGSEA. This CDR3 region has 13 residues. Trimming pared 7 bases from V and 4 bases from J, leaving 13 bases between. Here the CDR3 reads CSGSQDSTGELFF. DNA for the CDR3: TGCAGCGGTTCACAGGATTCCACCGGGGAGCTGTTTTTT.

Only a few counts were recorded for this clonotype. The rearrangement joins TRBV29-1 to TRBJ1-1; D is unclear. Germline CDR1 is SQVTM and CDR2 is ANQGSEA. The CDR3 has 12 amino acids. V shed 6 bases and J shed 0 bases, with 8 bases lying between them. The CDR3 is CSVAKMNTEAFF. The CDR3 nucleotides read TGCAGCGTGGCTAAAATGAACACTGAAGCTTTCTTT.

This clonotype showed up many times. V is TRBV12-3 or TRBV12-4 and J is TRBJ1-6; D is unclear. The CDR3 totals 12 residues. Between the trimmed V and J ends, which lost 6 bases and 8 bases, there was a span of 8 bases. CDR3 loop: CASSLMHSPLHF. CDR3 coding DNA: TGTGCCAGCAGCCTAATGCATTCACCCCTCCACTTT.

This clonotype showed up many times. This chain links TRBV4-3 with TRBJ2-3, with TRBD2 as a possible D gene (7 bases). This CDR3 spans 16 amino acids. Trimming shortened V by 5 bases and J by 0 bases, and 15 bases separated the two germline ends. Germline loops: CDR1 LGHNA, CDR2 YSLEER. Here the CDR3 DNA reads TGCGCCAGCAGCTCACAGGGAGCGGGGAGCACAGATACGCAGTATTTT. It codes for CASSSQGAGSTDTQYF.

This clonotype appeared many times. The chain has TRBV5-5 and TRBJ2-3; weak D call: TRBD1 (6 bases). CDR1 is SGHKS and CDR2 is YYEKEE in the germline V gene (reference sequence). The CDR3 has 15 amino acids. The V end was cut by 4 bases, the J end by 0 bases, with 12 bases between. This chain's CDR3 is CASSLGQYSTDTQYF. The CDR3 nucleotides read TGTGCCAGCAGCCTAGGACAGTATAGCACAGATACGCAGTATTTT.

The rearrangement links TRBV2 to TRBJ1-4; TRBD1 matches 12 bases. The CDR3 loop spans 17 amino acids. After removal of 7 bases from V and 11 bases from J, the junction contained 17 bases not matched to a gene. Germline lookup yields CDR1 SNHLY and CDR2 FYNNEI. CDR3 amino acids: CASTYLPPGQGARKLFF. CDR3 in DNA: TGTGCCAGCACTTATCTACCGCCGGGACAGGGGGCGCGGAAACTGTTTTTT. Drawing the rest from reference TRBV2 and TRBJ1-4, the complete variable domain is EPEVTQTPSHQVTQMGQEVILRCVPISNHLYFYWYRQILGQKVEFLVSFYNNEISEKSEIFDDQFSVERPDGSNFTLKIRSTKLEDSAMYFCASTYLPPGQGARKLFFGSGTQLSVL.

The CDR3 bases are TGCAGCGCAAAGACAGGGGTCGATGAGCAGTTCTTC. Protein product: CSAKTGVDEQFF. The rearrangement links TRBV29-1 to TRBJ2-1, with TRBD1 matching 8 bases. The CDR3 has 12 residues. Trimming took 7 bases from V and 8 from J; bases not matched to a gene: 7. The germline gives CDR1 SQVTM, CDR2 ANQGSEA.

The chain's CDR3 is CASSQDQGQPQHF. The DNA of the CDR3 is TGCGCCAGCAGCCAAGATCAGGGTCAGCCCCAGCATTTT. The chain links TRBV4-3 to TRBJ1-5; perhaps TRBD1 as D (5 bases). This CDR3 spans 13 amino acids. Germline CDR1 LGHNA, CDR2 YSLEER. V was shortened by 0 bases and J by 6 bases, with 6 bases between the two germline ends.

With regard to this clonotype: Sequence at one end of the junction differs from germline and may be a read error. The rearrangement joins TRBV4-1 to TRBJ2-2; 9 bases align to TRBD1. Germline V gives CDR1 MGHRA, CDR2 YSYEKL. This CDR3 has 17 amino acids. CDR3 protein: CASSQDLGTGRTGEMFF. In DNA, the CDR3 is TGCGCTAGCAGCCAAGATCTAGGGACAGGGAGAACCGGGGAGATGTTTTTT.

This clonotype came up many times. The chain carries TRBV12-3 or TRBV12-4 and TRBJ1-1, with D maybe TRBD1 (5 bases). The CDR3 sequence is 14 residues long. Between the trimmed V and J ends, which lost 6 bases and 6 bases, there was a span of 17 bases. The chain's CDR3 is CASSHTGYVAEAFF. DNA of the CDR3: TGTGCCAGCAGCCATACAGGTTACGTTGCTGAAGCTTTCTTT.

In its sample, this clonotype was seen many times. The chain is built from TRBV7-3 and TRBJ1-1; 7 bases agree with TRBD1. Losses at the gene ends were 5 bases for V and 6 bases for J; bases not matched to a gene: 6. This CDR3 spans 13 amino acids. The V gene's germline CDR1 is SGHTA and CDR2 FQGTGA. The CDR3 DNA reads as TGTGCCAGCAGCGTTTTCGGGACAGCTGAAGCTTTCTTT. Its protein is CASSVFGTAEAFF.

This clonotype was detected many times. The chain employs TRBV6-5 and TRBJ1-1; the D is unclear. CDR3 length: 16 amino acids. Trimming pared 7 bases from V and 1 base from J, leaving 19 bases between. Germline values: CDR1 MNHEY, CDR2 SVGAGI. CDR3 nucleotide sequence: TGTGCCAGCACCCTGAAATCGGACCGTCGGAACACTGAAGCTTTCTTT. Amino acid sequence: CASTLKSDRRNTEAFF.

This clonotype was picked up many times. Written as DNA, the CDR3 is TGTGCCAGCTCGCCCGGCGACAGGGGAGAGACCCAGTACTTC. It is translated as CASSPGDRGETQYF. The chain is built from TRBV18 and TRBJ2-5; TRBD1 matches at 8 bases. Germline V gene sequence: CDR1 KGHSH, CDR2 LQKENI. Losses at the gene ends were 6 bases for V and 4 bases for J; bases not matched to a gene: 7. The CDR3 totals 14 residues.

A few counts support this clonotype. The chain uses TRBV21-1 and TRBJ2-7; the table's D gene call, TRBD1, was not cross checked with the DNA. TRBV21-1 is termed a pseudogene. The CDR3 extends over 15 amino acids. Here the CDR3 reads CASSRSRGTRYEQYF. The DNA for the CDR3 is TGTGCCAGCAGCAGATCAAGGGGTACGAGGTACGAGCAGTACTTC.

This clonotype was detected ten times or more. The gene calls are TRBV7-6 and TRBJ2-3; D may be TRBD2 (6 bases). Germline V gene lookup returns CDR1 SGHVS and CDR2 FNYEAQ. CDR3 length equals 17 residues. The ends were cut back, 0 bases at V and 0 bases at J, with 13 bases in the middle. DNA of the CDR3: TGTGCCAGCAGCTTAGCGGGTTCAGGGACTAGCACAGATACGCAGTATTTT. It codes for CASSLAGSGTSTDTQYF.

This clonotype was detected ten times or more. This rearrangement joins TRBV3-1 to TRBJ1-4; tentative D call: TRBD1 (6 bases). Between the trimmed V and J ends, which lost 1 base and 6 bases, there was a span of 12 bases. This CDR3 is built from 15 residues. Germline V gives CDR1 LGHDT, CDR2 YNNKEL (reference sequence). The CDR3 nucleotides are TGTGCCAGCAGCCAAGTCGGGGCAGGGGATGAAAAACTGTTTTTT. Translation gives CASSQVGAGDEKLFF. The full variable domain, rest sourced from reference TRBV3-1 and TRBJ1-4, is DTAVSQTPKYLVTQMGNDKSIKCEQNLGHDTMYWYKQDSKKFLKIMFSYNNKELIINETVPNRFSPKSPDKAHLNLHINSLELGDSAVYFCASSQVGAGDEKLFFGSGTQLSVL.

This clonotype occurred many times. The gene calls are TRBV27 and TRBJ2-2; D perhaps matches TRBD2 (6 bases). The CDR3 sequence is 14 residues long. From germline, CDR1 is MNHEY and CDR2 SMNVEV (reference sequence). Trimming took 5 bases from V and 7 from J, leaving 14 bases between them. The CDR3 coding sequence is TGTGCCAGCAGTCTCACCGGGACTGACGGGGAGCTGTTTTTT. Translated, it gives CASSLTGTDGELFF.

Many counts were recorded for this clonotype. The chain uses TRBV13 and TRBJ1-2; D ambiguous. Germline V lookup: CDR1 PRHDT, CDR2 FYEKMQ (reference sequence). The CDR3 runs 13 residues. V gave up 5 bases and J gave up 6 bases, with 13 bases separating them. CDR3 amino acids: CASSLGLPNGYTF. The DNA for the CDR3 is TGTGCCAGCAGCCTCGGTCTGCCGAATGGCTACACCTTC.

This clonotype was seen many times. The CDR3 DNA is TGTGCCAGCAGCGCCGAAACCGGGACGGCGCTCACCTTC. Protein: CASSAETGTALTF. The J gene is TRBJ1-2, the V gene TRBV9; TRBD1 might be the D (5 bases). The germline gives CDR1 SGDLS, CDR2 YYNGEE. The CDR3 covers 13 residues. The V end was cut by 3 bases, the J end by 13 bases, with 19 bases between. Using reference TRBV9 and TRBJ1-2 for the parts outside the CDR3, the full variable domain is DSGVTQTPKHLITATGQRVTLRCSPRSGDLSVYWYQQSLDQGLQFLIQYYNGEERAKGNILERFSAQQFPDLHSELNLSSLELGDSALYFCASSAETGTALTFGSGTRLTVV.

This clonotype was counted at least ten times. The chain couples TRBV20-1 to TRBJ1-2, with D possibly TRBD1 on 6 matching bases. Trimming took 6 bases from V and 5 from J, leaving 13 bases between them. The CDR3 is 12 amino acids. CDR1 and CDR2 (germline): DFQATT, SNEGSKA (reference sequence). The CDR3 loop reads CSARRDKYGYTF. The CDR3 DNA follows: TGCAGTGCCCGCCGGGACAAGTATGGCTACACCTTC.

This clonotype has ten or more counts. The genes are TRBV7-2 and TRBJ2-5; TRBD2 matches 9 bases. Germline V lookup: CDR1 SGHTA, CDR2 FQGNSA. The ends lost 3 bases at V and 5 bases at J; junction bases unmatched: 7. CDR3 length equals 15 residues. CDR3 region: CASSFSAGGMETQYF. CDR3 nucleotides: TGTGCCAGCAGCTTCTCAGCGGGGGGCATGGAGACCCAGTACTTC.

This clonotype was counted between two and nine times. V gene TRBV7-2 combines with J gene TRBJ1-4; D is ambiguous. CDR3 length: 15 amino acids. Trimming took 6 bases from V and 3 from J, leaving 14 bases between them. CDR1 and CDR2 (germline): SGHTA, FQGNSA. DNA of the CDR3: TGTGCCAGCAGGGCCACCACCGCGGCTAATGAAAAACTGTTTTTT. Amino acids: CASRATTAANEKLFF. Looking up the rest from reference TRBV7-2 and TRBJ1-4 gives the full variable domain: GAGVSQSPSNKVTEKGKDVELRCDPISGHTALYWYRQSLGQGLEFLIYFQGNSAPDKSGLPSDRFSAERTGGSVSTLTIQRTQQEDSAVYLCASRATTAANEKLFFGSGTQLSVL.

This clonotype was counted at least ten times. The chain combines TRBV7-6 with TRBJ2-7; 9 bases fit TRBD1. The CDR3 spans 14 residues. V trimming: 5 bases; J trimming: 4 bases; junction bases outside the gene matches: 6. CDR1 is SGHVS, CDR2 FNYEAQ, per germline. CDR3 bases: TGTGCCAGCAGCCCAGGGACAGGGCGTTACGAGCAGTACTTC. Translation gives CASSPGTGRYEQYF.

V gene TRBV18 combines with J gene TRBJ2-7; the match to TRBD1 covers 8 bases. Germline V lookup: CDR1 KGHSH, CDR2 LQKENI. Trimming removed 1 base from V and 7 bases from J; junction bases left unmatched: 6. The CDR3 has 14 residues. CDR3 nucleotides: TGTGCCAGCTCACCACGGCAGGGGGCAGGGGAGCAGTACTTC. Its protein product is CASSPRQGAGEQYF.

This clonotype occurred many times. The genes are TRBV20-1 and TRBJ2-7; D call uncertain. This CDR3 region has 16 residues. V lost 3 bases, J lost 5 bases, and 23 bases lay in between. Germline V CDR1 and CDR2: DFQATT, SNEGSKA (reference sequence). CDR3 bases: TGCAGTGCTAGTGCCGTGGCGGCAGGCTTTGTCCACGAGCAGTACTTC. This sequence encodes CSASAVAAGFVHEQYF.